A single sample is the source of the 8 T cell receptor beta chains below, sequenced in a study of CD8 T cells in Susac syndrome. Random hexamers were used to reverse transcribe the RNA input (about 0.5 to 1 ug). TCRdb ran MiXCR on the immunoSEQ multiplex PCR reads and lists one entry per CDR3 protein. The data hold under 70,000 distinct CDR3 sequences, with 95% observed a single time. Source material: CD8+ T cells from PBMCs. All receptors come from a human donor with Susac syndrome.

The gene calls are TRBV25-1 and TRBJ2-3, with 12 bases matching TRBD2. Germline V gives CDR1 MGHDK, CDR2 SYGVNS. V lost 0 bases, J lost 4 bases, and 5 bases stayed unmatched. The CDR3 length is 17 residues. The CDR3 DNA reads TGTGCCAGCAGTGAATACCCCCTAGCGGGGGGGCCAGATACGCAGTATTTT. Translated, it gives CASSEYPLAGGPDTQYF.

The V call is TRBV5-6, the J call TRBJ2-5; 7 nucleotides agree with TRBD2. The V gene's germline CDR1 is SGHDT and CDR2 YYEEEE. The CDR3 is 15 amino acids. V lost 0 bases and J lost 2; bases outside the gene matches: 4. The CDR3 loop is CASSLGLAAQETQYF. In nucleotides, the CDR3 is TGTGCCAGCAGCTTGGGGCTAGCGGCTCAAGAGACCCAGTACTTC.

This rearrangement joins TRBV3-1 to TRBJ2-2, with D uncertain. CDR3 length: 11 amino acids. V was clipped by 3 bases and J by 7 bases, with 3 bases between them. Germline CDR1 is LGHDT and CDR2 is YNNKEL (reference sequence). In DNA, the CDR3 is TGTGCCAGCAGCCATAACGGGGAGCTGTTTTTT. Protein product: CASSHNGELFF.

The chain combines TRBV15 with TRBJ2-7; D call uncertain. The V and J ends lost 0 bases and 0 bases respectively, with 3 bases between them. The CDR3 has 13 amino acids. The germline V gene has CDR1 LNHNV and CDR2 YYDKDF (reference sequence). CDR3 coding DNA: TGTGCCACCAGCAGAGATAGCTCCTACGAGCAGTACTTC. Its translation is CATSRDSSYEQYF. The full variable domain, its missing parts supplied by reference TRBV15 and TRBJ2-7, is DAMVIQNPRYQVTQFGKPVTLSCSQTLNHNVMYWYQQKSSQAPKLLFHYYDKDFNNEADTPDNFQSRRPNTSFCFLDIRSPGLGDTAMYLCATSRDSSYEQYFGPGTRLTVT.

The rearrangement links TRBV6-5 to TRBJ2-3; tentative D call: TRBD1 (5 bases). CDR1 MNHEY and CDR2 SVGAGI come from the germline V gene. This CDR3 has 11 residues. V gave up 6 bases and J gave up 9 bases, with 10 bases separating them. The CDR3 is CASSSAGTQYF. DNA for the CDR3: TGTGCCAGCAGCTCGGCAGGGACGCAGTATTTT.

This rearrangement joins TRBV27 to TRBJ1-6; D is undetermined. Germline loops: CDR1 MNHEY, CDR2 SMNVEV (reference sequence). The CDR3 is 13 residues long. Trimming stripped 6 bases from V and 10 bases from J, with 13 bases between. The CDR3 coding sequence is TGTGCCAGCAGCTTCGGTACGGGGTCACCCCTCCACTTT. This codes for CASSFGTGSPLHF.

The gene calls are TRBV9 and TRBJ2-2, with a possible D match to TRBD1 (5 bases). Between the trimmed V and J ends, which lost 6 bases and 4 bases, there was a span of 13 bases. CDR1 is SGDLS and CDR2 is YYNGEE in the germline V gene. The CDR3 has 14 amino acids. The CDR3 DNA is TGTGCCAGCAAGGGGCAGGGCGCCACCGGGGAGCTGTTTTTT. It is translated as CASKGQGATGELFF.

The chain uses TRBV12-3 or TRBV12-4 and TRBJ2-2; a possible D gene is TRBD2 (6 bases). The CDR3 is 15 residues long. The V end lost 3 bases, the J end lost 5 bases, and 13 bases lay between the germline ends. CDR3 loop: CASSLEGFGTGELFF. DNA for the CDR3: TGTGCCAGCAGTTTGGAGGGGTTTGGGACCGGGGAGCTGTTTTTT.